Listed here are 15 T cell receptor beta chains from one sample, sequenced in a study of OX40 agonist ivuxolimab in advanced cancers. Some clones are missing from TCRdb's copy, which holds only in-frame ones; the method was immunoSEQ multiplex PCR. This sample has roughly 28,000 clones, with 80% to 85% found just once. The input for sequencing was CD4+ or CD8+ T cells sorted from blood, taken in a trial of the OX40 agonist ivuxolimab. The origin of the receptors is an adult with an advanced solid tumor such as melanoma, head and neck, liver or kidney cancer.

The chain recombines TRBV10-3 with TRBJ1-1; D uncertain. CDR1 is ENHRY and CDR2 is SYGVKD in the germline V gene. Deletions cut 3 bases from V and 2 bases from J, with 10 bases between. CDR3 length: 14 residues. The CDR3 spells CAISDREQNTEAFF. The DNA for the CDR3 is TGTGCCATCAGTGATCGCGAACAAAACACTGAAGCTTTCTTT.

CDR3 coding DNA: TGTGCCAGCAGTTACGGCCACGAGCAGTACTTC. Protein product: CASSYGHEQYF. J is TRBJ2-7 and V is TRBV6-5; D gene ambiguous. Trimming removed 2 bases from V and 5 bases from J, with 4 bases in between. In germline, CDR1 is MNHEY, CDR2 SVGAGI. This CDR3 has 11 residues.

J is TRBJ2-7 and V is TRBV15, with 9 bases lining up with TRBD2. V gave up 0 bases and J gave up 6 bases; unmatched junction bases: 6. CDR1 is LNHNV, CDR2 YYDKDF, per germline (reference sequence). This CDR3 is built from 15 residues. The CDR3 is CATSRDNSGGVEQYF. The CDR3 region has the DNA TGTGCCACCAGCAGAGATAATAGCGGGGGAGTCGAGCAGTACTTC.

The V call is TRBV5-1, the J call TRBJ1-1, with unresolved D. The CDR3 has 14 amino acids. Trimming pared 0 bases from V and 0 bases from J, leaving 6 bases between. The germline CDR1 and CDR2 sequences are SGHRS and YFSETQ. The CDR3 bases are TGCGCCAGCAGCTTGGGCGGGGTGAACACTGAAGCTTTCTTT. This encodes CASSLGGVNTEAFF. The entire variable domain, with the rest obtained from reference TRBV5-1 and TRBJ1-1, is as follows: KAGVTQTPRYLIKTRGQQVTLSCSPISGHRSVSWYQQTPGQGLQFLFEYFSETQRNKGNFPGRFSGRQFSNSRSEMNVSTLELGDSALYLCASSLGGVNTEAFFGQGTRLTVV.

V and J are TRBV6-1 and TRBJ2-1, with 9 bases that match TRBD2. CDR1 and CDR2 (germline): MNHNS, SASEGT. V trimming: 0 bases; J trimming: 3 bases; junction bases outside the gene matches: 3. This CDR3 has 16 residues. DNA of the CDR3: TGTGCCAGCAGTGAAGCAAGAGCGGGGGGCTACAATGAGCAGTTCTTC. Encoded protein: CASSEARAGGYNEQFF.

CDR3 sequence reads: CASSVSSGSLYEQYF. Here the CDR3 DNA reads TGTGCCAGCAGCGTATCTAGCGGGAGTTTGTACGAGCAGTACTTC. The chain carries TRBV9 and TRBJ2-7; TRBD2 aligns across 10 bases. The CDR3 spans 15 residues. Germline CDR1 reads SGDLS; CDR2 reads YYNGEE. J gave up 4 bases and V 1 base, and 5 bases lay outside the gene matches.

The chain is built from TRBV7-9 and TRBJ2-1; 8 nucleotides agree with TRBD2. From germline, CDR1 is SEHNR and CDR2 FQNEAQ (reference sequence). Trimming at V came to 5 bases and at J to 8 bases, leaving 2 bases not matched to a gene. CDR3 length: 12 amino acids. The CDR3 nucleotides are TGTGCCAGCAGCCTCGGGGGGGATGAGCAGTTCTTC. It codes for CASSLGGDEQFF.

The chain is built from TRBV2 and TRBJ2-4; 9 bases are a match to TRBD2. With V trimmed by 6 bases and J by 2 bases, 8 bases remained unmatched. The CDR3 covers 16 residues. Germline V CDR1 and CDR2: SNHLY, FYNNEI. For the CDR3, the DNA is TGTGCCAGCAGGGCCATAGCGGGAGTAACCAAAAACATTCAGTACTTC. Protein sequence: CASRAIAGVTKNIQYF.

Comments on this clone: Other nucleotide sequences in the sample specify the same CDR3. This chain connects TRBV28 to TRBJ2-7, with D uncertain. Germline V gene data show CDR1 as MDHEN and CDR2 as SYDVKM. The CDR3 loop spans 12 amino acids. Trimming stripped 1 base from V and 1 base from J, with 2 bases between. CDR3 DNA sequence: TGTGCCAGCAGTTTATTGTCCTACGAGCAGTACTTC. Amino acid sequence: CASSLLSYEQYF.

A note on this clone: Relative to the germline gene, one junction end is altered; a read error may explain this. The chain joins TRBV5-5 to TRBJ2-7; 7 nucleotides align to TRBD2. Germline CDR1 is SGHKS and CDR2 is YYEKEE (reference sequence). CDR3 length: 11 residues. The chain's CDR3 is CASSQAKGLLF. The CDR3, as DNA: TGTGCCAGCAGCCAGGCGAAGGGACTATTATTC. Looking up the rest from reference TRBV5-5 and TRBJ2-7 gives the full variable domain: DAGVTQSPTHLIKTRGQQVTLRCSPISGHKSVSWYQQVLGQGPQFIFQYYEKEERGRGNFPDRFSARQFPNYSSELNVNALLLGDSALYLCASSQAKGLLFGPGTRLTVT.

This clone was counted a single time. This chain connects TRBV9 to TRBJ1-5; D not certain. Looked up from germline, CDR1 is SGDLS and CDR2 is YYNGEE. Trimming took 0 bases from V and 2 from J, leaving 6 bases between them. The CDR3 is made up of 14 amino acids. As DNA, the CDR3 is TGTGCCAGCAGCGTAGGAAATGGCAATCAGCCCCAGCATTTT. Amino acids: CASSVGNGNQPQHF.

In this sample, this clone turned up once. This sequence joins TRBV29-1 and TRBJ1-2; D is possibly TRBD1 (5 bases). This CDR3 region has 13 residues. Germline CDR1 SQVTM, CDR2 ANQGSEA. The ends were cut back, 2 bases at V and 6 bases at J, with 13 bases in the middle. CDR3 bases: TGCAGCGTTGAAAGTCCAGGGATTGATGGCTACACCTTC. This codes for CSVESPGIDGYTF.

The V gene is TRBV5-5, the J gene TRBJ2-7, with 10 positions matching TRBD2. The germline V gene encodes CDR1 SGHKS and CDR2 YYEKEE (reference sequence). This CDR3 has 15 amino acids. J lost 6 bases, V lost 2 bases, and 8 bases had no gene match. The CDR3 sequence: CASSFLAGEGVEQYF. The CDR3 DNA reads as TGTGCCAGCAGCTTCCTAGCGGGAGAAGGGGTCGAGCAGTACTTC.

Sample share makes this clone medium-sized. J is TRBJ2-7 and V is TRBV28; D may be TRBD1 or TRBD2 (5 bases each). CDR1 is MDHEN, CDR2 SYDVKM, per germline. This CDR3 is 14 amino acids long. V was clipped by 3 bases and J by 3 bases, with 12 bases between them. CDR3 residues: CASSFRGVYYEQYF. In DNA, the CDR3 is TGTGCCAGCAGTTTCAGAGGGGTTTACTACGAGCAGTACTTC.

This clone was counted a single time. This chain joins TRBV5-4 and TRBJ2-7, with 9 bases that match TRBD1. This CDR3 comprises 15 residues. J lost 3 bases, V lost 3 bases, and 7 bases had no gene match. Per germline, CDR1 SGHNT and CDR2 YYREEE (reference sequence). The CDR3 DNA reads as TGTGCCAGCAGCTCTCGGGACAGGGCAAACTACGAGCAGTACTTC. Translation: CASSSRDRANYEQYF.